This TCR beta chain was sequenced in a study of preoperative IRX-2 immunotherapy in early breast cancer. This CDR3 has 13 amino acids. The V end lost 7 bases, the J end lost 6 bases, and 12 bases lay between the germline ends. Germline values: CDR1 LNHDA, CDR2 SQIVND (reference sequence). Using immunoSEQ multiplex PCR, the repertoire was profiled, and TCRdb retains in-frame clones only, with some absent. The table has tens of thousands of clones, around 79% seen once. Treatment indicated: preoperative locoregional IRX-2 cytokine immunotherapy. Preoperative locoregional IRX-2 cytokine immunotherapy was tested in the phase Ib source study.

This chain connects TRBV19 to TRBJ2-2; D unclear. The material sequenced was lymph node tissue, taken after IRX-2 immunotherapy. This TCR came from a human donor with breast cancer. In nucleotides, the CDR3 is TGTGCCAGTACCCCTTTTTCCGCCGGGGAGCTGTTTTTT. As protein: CASTPFSAGELFF.